This T cell receptor beta chain was found in a study of blood T cell repertoires in COVID-19. Turning to the study itself: Italy, Spain and the United States were the sources of the convalescent and acute COVID-19 samples.

How the authors handled the data: Reference gene primer amplification in the assay estimated nucleated cell counts. This table comes from immunoSEQ multiplex PCR, and its TCRdb copy is limited to in-frame clones, with some not included. For V, J and clone size, that table is used; D and trimming come from the DNA. The table lists about 140,000 clones, over 80% of them singletons. The ends were cut back, 5 bases at V and 6 bases at J, with 13 bases in the middle. The CDR3 contains 13 residues. Per germline, CDR1 KGHDR and CDR2 SFDVKD. Enrolment of Seattle patients took place during active infection, and they were followed longitudinally.

This receptor was identified in a man under 40 with COVID-19, enrolled during active disease. The material sequenced was peripheral blood. The chain uses TRBV24-1 and TRBJ2-7; weak D call: TRBD1 (6 bases). CDR3 protein: CATSGFDRREQYF. The CDR3 coding sequence is TGTGCCACCAGTGGCTTCGACAGGCGCGAGCAGTACTTC.